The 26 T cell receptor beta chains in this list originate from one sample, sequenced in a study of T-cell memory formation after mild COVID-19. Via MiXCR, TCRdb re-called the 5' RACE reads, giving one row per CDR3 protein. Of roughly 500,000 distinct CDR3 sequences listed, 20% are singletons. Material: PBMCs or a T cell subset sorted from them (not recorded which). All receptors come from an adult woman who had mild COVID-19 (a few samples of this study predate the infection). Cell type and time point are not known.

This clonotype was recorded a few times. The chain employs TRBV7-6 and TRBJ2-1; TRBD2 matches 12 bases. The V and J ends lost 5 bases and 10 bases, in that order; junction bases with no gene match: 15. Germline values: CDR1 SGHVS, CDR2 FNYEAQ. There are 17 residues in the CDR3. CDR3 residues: CASSPRTSGELWGEQFF. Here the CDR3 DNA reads TGTGCCAGCAGCCCGCGGACTAGCGGGGAGCTGTGGGGGGAGCAGTTCTTC. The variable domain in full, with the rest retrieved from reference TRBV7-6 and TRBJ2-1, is GAGVSQSPRYKVTKRGQDVALRCDPISGHVSLYWYRQALGQGPEFLTYFNYEAQQDKSGLPNDRFSAERPEGSISTLTIQRTEQRDSAMYRCASSPRTSGELWGEQFFGPGTRLTVL.

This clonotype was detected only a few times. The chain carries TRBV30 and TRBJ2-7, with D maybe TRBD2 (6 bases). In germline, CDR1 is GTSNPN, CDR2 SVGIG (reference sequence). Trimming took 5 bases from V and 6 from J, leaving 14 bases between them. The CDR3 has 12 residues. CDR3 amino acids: CAWPGRRPEQYF. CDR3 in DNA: TGTGCCTGGCCAGGGAGGAGGCCCGAGCAGTACTTC.

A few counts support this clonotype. CDR3 in DNA: TGCAGCGTTGACGGCGGGAGGGCCTATGGTGAGCAGTTCTTC. Translated: CSVDGGRAYGEQFF. The chain joins TRBV29-1 to TRBJ2-1; 9 bases map to TRBD2. Germline CDR1 and CDR2: SQVTM and ANQGSEA. The trim removed 3 bases at V and 9 bases at J, leaving 9 bases unmatched. The CDR3 is 14 amino acids.

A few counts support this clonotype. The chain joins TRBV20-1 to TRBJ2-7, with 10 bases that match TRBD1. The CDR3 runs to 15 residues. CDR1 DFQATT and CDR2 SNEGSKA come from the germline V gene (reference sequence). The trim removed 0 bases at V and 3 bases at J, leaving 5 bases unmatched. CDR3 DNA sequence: TGCAGTGCTAGAGACGACAGGGGGCCAGTCTACGAGCAGTACTTC. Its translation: CSARDDRGPVYEQYF.

CDR3 nucleotide sequence: TGTGCCAGCAGTTACTGGACTGGAGAGACCCAGTACTTC. Amino acid sequence: CASSYWTGETQYF. The chain joins TRBV6-5 to TRBJ2-5; D possibly corresponds to TRBD2 (5 bases). Trimming took off 1 base at V and 4 bases at J, with 7 bases between the two ends. This CDR3 is built from 13 residues. The germline V gene encodes CDR1 MNHEY and CDR2 SVGAGI.

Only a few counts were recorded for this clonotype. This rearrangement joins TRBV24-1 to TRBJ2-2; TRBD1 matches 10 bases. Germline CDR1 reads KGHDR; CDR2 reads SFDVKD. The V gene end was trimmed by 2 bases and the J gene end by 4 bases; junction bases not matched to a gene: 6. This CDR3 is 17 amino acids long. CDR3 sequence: CATSDSPGTGVTGELFF. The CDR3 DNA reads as TGTGCCACCAGTGATTCTCCCGGGACAGGGGTCACCGGGGAGCTGTTTTTT.

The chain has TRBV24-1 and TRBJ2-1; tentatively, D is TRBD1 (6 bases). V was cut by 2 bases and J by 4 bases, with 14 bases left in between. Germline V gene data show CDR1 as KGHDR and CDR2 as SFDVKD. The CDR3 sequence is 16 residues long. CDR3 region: CATSDSGRGRYNEQFF. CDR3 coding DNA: TGTGCCACCAGTGATTCGGGCAGGGGTCGTTACAATGAGCAGTTCTTC.

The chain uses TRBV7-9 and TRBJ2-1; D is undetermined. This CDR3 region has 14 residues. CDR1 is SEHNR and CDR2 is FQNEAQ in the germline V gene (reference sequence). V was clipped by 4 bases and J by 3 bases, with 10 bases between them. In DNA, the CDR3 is TGTGCCAGCAGCTACTCCCACCTCTACAATGAGCAGTTCTTC. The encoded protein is CASSYSHLYNEQFF. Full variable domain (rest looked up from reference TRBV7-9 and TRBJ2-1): DTGVSQNPRHKITKRGQNVTFRCDPISEHNRLYWYRQTLGQGPEFLTYFQNEAQLEKSRLLSDRFSAERPKGSFSTLEIQRTEQGDSAMYLCASSYSHLYNEQFFGPGTRLTVL.

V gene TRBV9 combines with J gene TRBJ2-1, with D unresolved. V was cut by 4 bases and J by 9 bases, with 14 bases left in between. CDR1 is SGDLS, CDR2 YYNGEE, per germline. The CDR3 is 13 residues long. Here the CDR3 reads CASSPSTESEQFF. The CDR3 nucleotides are TGTGCCAGCAGCCCCTCGACTGAGTCTGAGCAGTTCTTC.

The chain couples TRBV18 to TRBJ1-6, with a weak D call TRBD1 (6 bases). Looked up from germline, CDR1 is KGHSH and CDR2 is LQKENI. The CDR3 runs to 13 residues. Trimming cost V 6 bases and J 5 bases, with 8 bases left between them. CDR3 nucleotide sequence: TGTGCCAGCTCGGGACAAAATAATTCACCCCTCCACTTT. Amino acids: CASSGQNNSPLHF.

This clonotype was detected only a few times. This CDR3 reads CASSAIQGLNTEAFF. In nucleotides, the CDR3 is TGCGCCAGCAGCGCCATACAGGGCCTGAACACTGAAGCTTTCTTT. This chain links TRBV5-1 with TRBJ1-1, with TRBD1 as a possible D gene (6 bases). Germline CDR1 is SGHRS and CDR2 is YFSETQ. V was cut by 4 bases and J by 0 bases, with 13 bases left in between. The length of the CDR3 is 15 residues.

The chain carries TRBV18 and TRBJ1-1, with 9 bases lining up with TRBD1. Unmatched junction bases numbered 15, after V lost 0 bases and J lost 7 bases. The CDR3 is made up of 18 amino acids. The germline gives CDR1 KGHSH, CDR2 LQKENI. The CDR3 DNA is TGTGCCAGCTCACCACCGCCGGGACAGGGTAGAAGGAAGGTTGAAGCTTTCTTT. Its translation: CASSPPPGQGRRKVEAFF.

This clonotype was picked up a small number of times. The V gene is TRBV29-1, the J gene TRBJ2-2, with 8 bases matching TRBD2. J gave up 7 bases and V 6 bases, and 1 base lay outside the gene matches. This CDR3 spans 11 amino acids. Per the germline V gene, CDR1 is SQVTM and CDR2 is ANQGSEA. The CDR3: CSVGTSGELFF. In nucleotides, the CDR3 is TGCAGCGTCGGGACTAGCGGGGAGCTGTTTTTT.

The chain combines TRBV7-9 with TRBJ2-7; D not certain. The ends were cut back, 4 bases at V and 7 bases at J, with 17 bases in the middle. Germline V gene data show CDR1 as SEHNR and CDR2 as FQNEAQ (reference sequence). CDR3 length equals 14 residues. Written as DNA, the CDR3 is TGTGCCAGCAGCTCCTCGGGTCATCTGGGGGAGCAGTACTTC. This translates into CASSSSGHLGEQYF. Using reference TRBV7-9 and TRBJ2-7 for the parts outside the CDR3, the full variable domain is DTGVSQNPRHKITKRGQNVTFRCDPISEHNRLYWYRQTLGQGPEFLTYFQNEAQLEKSRLLSDRFSAERPKGSFSTLEIQRTEQGDSAMYLCASSSSGHLGEQYFGPGTRLTVT.

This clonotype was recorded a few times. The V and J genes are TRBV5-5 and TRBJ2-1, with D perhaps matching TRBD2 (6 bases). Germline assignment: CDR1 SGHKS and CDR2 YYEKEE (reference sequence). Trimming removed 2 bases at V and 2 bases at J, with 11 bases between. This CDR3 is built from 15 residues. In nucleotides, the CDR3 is TGTGCCAGCAGCTTTACGGGGGACCCCTACAATGAGCAGTTCTTC. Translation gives CASSFTGDPYNEQFF.

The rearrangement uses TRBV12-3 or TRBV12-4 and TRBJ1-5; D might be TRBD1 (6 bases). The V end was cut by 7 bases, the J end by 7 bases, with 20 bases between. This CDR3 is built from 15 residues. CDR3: CASTLAGGREQPQHF. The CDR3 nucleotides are TGTGCCAGCACCCTAGCGGGGGGGCGCGAGCAGCCCCAGCATTTT.

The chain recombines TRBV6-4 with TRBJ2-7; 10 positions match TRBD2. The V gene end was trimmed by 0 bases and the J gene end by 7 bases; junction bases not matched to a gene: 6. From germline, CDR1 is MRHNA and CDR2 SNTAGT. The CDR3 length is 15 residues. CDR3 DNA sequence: TGTGCCAGCAGTGACTCATCTAGCGGGGGAGGTGAGCAGTACTTC. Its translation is CASSDSSSGGGEQYF.

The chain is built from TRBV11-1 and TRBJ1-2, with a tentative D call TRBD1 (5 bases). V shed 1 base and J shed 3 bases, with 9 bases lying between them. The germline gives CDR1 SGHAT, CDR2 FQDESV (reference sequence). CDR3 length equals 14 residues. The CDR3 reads CASSLDTGHYGYTF. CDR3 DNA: TGTGCCAGCAGCTTAGATACAGGACACTATGGCTACACCTTC.

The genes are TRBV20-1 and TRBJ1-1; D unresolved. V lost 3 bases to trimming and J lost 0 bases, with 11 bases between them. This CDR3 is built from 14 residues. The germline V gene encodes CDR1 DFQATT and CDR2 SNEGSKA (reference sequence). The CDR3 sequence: CSARRSSLNTEAFF. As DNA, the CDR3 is TGCAGTGCTAGGCGCAGCAGCCTGAACACTGAAGCTTTCTTT.

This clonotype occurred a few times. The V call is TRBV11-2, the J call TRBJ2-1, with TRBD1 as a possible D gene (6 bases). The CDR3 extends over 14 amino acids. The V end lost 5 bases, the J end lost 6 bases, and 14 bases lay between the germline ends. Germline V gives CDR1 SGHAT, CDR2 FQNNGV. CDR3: CASSENRVRNEQFF. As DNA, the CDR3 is TGTGCCAGCAGCGAGAACAGGGTCCGCAATGAGCAGTTCTTC.

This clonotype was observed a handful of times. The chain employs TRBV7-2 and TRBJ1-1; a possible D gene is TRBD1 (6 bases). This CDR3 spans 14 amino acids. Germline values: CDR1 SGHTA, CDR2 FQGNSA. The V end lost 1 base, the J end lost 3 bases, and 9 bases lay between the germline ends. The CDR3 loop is CASSLDGGHTEAFF. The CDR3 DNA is TGTGCCAGCAGCTTAGATGGGGGGCACACTGAAGCTTTCTTT.

CDR3 in DNA: TGTGCCAGCAGTGCAGGGTTCGAGCAGTACGTC. Translation gives CASSAGFEQYV. The rearrangement links TRBV12-3 or TRBV12-4 to TRBJ2-7; D perhaps matches TRBD1 (5 bases). CDR3 length: 11 residues. V was clipped by 5 bases and J by 6 bases, with 8 bases between them.

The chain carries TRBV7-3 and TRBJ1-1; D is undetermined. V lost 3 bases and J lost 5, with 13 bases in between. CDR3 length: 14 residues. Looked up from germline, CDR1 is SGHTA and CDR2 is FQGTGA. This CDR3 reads CASSFSIHGTEAFF. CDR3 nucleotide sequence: TGTGCCAGCAGCTTCTCGATCCATGGGACTGAAGCTTTCTTT.

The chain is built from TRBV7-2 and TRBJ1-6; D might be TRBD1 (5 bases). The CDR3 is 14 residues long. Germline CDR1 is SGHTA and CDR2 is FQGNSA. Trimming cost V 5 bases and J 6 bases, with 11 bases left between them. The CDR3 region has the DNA TGTGCCAGCAGCCCGAGACAGACTAATTCACCCCTCCACTTT. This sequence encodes CASSPRQTNSPLHF.

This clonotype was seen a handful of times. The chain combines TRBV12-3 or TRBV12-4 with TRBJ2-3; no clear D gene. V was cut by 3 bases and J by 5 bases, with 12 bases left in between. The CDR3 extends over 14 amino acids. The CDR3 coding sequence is TGTGCCAGCAGTTTGTACTTAACCTTAGATACGCAGTATTTT. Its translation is CASSLYLTLDTQYF.

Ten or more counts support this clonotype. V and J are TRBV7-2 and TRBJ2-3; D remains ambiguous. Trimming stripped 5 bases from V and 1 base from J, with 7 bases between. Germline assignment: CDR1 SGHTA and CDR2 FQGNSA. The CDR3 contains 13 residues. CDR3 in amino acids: CASSLLRTDTQYF. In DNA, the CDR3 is TGTGCCAGCAGCCTACTTCGCACAGATACGCAGTATTTT. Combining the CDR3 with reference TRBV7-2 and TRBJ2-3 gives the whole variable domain GAGVSQSPSNKVTEKGKDVELRCDPISGHTALYWYRQSLGQGLEFLIYFQGNSAPDKSGLPSDRFSAERTGGSVSTLTIQRTQQEDSAVYLCASSLLRTDTQYFGPGTRLTVL.